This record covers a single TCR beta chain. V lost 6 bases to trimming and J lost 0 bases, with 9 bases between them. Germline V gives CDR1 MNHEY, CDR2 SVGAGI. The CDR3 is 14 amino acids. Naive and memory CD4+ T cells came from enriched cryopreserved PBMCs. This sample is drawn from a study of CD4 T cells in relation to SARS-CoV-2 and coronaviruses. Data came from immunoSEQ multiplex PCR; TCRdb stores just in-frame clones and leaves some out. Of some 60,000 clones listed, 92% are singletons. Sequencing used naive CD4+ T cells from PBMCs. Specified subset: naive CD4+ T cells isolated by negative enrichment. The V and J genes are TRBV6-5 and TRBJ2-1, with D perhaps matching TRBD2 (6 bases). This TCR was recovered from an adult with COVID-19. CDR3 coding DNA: TGTGCCAGCAGCCGGGGGTACTCCTACAATGAGCAGTTCTTC. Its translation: CASSRGYSYNEQFF.